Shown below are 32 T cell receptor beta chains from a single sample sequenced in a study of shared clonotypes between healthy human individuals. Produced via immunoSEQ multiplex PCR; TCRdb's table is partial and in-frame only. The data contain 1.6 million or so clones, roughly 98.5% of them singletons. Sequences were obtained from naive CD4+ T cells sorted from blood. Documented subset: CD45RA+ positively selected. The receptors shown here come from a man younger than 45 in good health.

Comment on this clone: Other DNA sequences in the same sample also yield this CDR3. The CDR3 DNA follows: TGTGCCAGCAGCTTGGAGAGGGTAGAGACCCAGTACTTC. This translates into CASSLERVETQYF. The genes are TRBV5-4 and TRBJ2-5, with a tentative D call TRBD2 (5 bases). This CDR3 has 13 residues. CDR1 and CDR2 (germline): SGHNT, YYREEE (reference sequence). Trimming stripped 0 bases from V and 4 bases from J, with 7 bases between. The whole variable domain, filled in from reference TRBV5-4 and TRBJ2-5, reads ETGVTQSPTHLIKTRGQQVTLRCSSQSGHNTVSWYQQALGQGPQFIFQYYREEENGRGNFPPRFSGLQFPNYSSELNVNALELDDSALYLCASSLERVETQYFGPGTRLLVL.

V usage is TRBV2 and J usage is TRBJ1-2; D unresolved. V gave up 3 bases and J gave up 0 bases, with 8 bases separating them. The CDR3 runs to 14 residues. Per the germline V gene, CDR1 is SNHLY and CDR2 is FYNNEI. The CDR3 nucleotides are TGTGCCAGCAGTGACCTCAAGCCTAACTATGGCTACACCTTC. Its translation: CASSDLKPNYGYTF.

The CDR3 protein is CASSLGQGWGYTF. CDR3 nucleotides: TGTGCCAGCAGCTTAGGACAGGGCTGGGGCTACACCTTC. The chain uses TRBV7-2 and TRBJ1-2; 7 nucleotides align to TRBD1. This CDR3 has 13 residues. Germline-derived CDR1 and CDR2 are SGHTA and FQGNSA. The V and J ends lost 1 base and 8 bases, in that order; junction bases with no gene match: 4.

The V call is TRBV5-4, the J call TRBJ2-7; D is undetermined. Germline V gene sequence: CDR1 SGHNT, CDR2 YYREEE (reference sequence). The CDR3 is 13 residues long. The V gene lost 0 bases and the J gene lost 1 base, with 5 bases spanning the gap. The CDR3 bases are TGTGCCAGCAGCTTGGTGGATTCCTACGAGCAGTACTTC. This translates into CASSLVDSYEQYF. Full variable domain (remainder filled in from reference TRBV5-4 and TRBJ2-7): ETGVTQSPTHLIKTRGQQVTLRCSSQSGHNTVSWYQQALGQGPQFIFQYYREEENGRGNFPPRFSGLQFPNYSSELNVNALELDDSALYLCASSLVDSYEQYFGPGTRLTVT.

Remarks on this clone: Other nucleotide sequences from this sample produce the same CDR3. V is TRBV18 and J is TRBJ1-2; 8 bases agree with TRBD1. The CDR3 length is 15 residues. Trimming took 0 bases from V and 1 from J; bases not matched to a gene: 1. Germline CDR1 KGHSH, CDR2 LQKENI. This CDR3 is CASSPPGQGNYGYTF. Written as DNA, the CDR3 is TGTGCCAGCTCACCACCTGGACAGGGTAACTATGGCTACACCTTC.

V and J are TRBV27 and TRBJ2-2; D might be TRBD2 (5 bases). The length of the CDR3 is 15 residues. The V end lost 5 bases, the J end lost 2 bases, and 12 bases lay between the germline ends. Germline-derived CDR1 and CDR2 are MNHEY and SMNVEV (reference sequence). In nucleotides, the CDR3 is TGTGCCAGCAGTCCCCACAGCGGTAACACCGGGGAGCTGTTTTTT. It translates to CASSPHSGNTGELFF.

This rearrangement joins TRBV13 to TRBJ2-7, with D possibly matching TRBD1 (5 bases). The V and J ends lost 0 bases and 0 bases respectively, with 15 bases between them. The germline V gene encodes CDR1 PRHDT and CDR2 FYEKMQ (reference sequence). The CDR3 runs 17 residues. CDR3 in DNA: TGTGCCAGCAGCTTAGGCCGCGGCTCTACAGGCTCCTACGAGCAGTACTTC. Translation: CASSLGRGSTGSYEQYF.

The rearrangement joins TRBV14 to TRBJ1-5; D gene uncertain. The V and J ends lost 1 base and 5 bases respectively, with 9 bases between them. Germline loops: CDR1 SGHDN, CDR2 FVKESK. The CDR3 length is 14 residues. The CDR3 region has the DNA TGTGCCAGCAGCCAAGGACTGGTGGATCAGCCCCAGCATTTT. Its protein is CASSQGLVDQPQHF. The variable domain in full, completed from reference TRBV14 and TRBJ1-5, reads EAGVTQFPSHSVIEKGQTVTLRCDPISGHDNLYWYRRVMGKEIKFLLHFVKESKQDESGMPNNRFLAERTGGTYSTLKVQPAELEDSGVYFCASSQGLVDQPQHFGDGTRLSIL.

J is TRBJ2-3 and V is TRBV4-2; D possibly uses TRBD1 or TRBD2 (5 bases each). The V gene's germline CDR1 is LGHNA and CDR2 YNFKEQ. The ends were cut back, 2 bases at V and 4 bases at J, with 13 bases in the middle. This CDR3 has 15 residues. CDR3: CASSQPGTLADTQYF. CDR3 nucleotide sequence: TGTGCCAGCAGCCAACCCGGGACCTTGGCAGATACGCAGTATTTT.

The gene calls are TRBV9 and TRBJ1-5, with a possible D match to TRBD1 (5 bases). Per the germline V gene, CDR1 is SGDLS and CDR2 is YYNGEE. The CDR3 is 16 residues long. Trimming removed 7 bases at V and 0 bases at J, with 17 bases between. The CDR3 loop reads CASSPDGGYSNQPQHF. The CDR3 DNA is TGTGCCAGCTCTCCAGACGGGGGATATAGCAATCAGCCCCAGCATTTT.

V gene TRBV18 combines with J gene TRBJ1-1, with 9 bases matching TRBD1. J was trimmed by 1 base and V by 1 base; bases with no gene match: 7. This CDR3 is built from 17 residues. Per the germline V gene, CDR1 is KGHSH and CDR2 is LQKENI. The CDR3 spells CASSPLTGGAGNTEAFF. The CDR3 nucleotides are TGTGCCAGCTCACCACTTACAGGGGGCGCGGGGAACACTGAAGCTTTCTTT.

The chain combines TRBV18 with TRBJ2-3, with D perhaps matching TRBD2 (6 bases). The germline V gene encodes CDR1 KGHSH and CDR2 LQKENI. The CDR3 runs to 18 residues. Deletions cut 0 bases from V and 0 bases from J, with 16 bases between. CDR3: CASSPPPRDWRSTDTQYF. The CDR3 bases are TGTGCCAGCTCACCACCACCCCGGGACTGGCGTAGCACAGATACGCAGTATTTT.

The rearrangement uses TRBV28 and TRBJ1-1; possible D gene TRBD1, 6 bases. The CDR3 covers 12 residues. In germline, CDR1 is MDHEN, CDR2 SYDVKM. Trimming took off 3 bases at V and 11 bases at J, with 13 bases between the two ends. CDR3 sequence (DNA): TGTGCCAGCAGTTTCCGGGGGCGCGCGGCTTTCTTT. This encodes CASSFRGRAAFF.

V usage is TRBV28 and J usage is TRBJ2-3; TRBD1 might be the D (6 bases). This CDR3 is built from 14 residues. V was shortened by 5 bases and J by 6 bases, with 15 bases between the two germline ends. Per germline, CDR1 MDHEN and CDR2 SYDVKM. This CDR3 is CASSGTSGPDTQYF. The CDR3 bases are TGTGCCAGCAGTGGGACATCTGGACCCGATACGCAGTATTTT.

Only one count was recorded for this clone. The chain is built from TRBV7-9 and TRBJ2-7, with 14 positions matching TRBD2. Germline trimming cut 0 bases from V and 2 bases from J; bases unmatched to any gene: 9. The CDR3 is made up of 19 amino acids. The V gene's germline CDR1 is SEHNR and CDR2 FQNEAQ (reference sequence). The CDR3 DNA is TGTGCCAGCAGCTTAGCCTCCGGGACTAGCGGGAGTACCGCCTACGAGCAGTACTTC. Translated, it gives CASSLASGTSGSTAYEQYF.

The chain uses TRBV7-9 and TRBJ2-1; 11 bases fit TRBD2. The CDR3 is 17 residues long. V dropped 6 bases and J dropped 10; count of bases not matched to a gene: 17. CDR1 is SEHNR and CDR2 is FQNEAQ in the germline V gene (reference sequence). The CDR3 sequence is CASRSSPRDSGGVEQFF. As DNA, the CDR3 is TGTGCCAGCAGATCCTCTCCAAGGGATAGCGGGGGGGTAGAGCAGTTCTTC.

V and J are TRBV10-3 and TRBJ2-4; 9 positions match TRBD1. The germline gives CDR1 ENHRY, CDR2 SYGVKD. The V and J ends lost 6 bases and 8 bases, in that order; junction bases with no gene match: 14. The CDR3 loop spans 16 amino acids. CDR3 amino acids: CAIRDGSQGARDIQYF. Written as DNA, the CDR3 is TGTGCCATCAGAGACGGGTCACAGGGGGCGAGAGACATTCAGTACTTC.

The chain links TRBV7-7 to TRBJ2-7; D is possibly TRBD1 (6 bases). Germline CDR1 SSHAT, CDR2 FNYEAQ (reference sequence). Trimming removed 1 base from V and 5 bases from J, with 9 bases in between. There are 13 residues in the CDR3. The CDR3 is CASSLVAGDEQYF. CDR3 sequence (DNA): TGTGCCAGCAGCTTAGTTGCAGGGGACGAGCAGTACTTC. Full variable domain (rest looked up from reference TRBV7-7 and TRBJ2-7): GAGVSQSPRYKVTKRGQDVTLRCDPISSHATLYWYQQALGQGPEFLTYFNYEAQPDKSGLPSDRFSAERPEGSISTLTIQRTEQRDSAMYRCASSLVAGDEQYFGPGTRLTVT.

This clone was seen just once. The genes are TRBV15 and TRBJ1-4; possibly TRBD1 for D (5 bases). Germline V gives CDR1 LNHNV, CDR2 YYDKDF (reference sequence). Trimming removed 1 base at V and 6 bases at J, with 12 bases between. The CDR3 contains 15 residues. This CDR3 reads CATSRVHQGDEKLFF. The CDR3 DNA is TGTGCCACCAGCAGAGTACACCAGGGAGATGAAAAACTGTTTTTT. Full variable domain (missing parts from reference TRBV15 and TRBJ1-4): DAMVIQNPRYQVTQFGKPVTLSCSQTLNHNVMYWYQQKSSQAPKLLFHYYDKDFNNEADTPDNFQSRRPNTSFCFLDIRSPGLGDTAMYLCATSRVHQGDEKLFFGSGTQLSVL.

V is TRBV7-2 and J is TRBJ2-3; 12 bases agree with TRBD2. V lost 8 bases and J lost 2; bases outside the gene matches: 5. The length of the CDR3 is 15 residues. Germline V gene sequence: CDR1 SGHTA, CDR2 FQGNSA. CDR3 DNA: TGTGCCAGCGGCCTAGCGGGAGGGCCCACAGATACGCAGTATTTT. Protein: CASGLAGGPTDTQYF.

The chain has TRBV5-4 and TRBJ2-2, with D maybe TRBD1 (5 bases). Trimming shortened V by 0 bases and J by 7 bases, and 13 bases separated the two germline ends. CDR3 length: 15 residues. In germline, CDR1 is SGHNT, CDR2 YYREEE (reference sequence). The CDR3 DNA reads TGTGCCAGCAGCTTGGTTACCCTGCAGGGCGGGGAGCTGTTTTTT. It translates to CASSLVTLQGGELFF.

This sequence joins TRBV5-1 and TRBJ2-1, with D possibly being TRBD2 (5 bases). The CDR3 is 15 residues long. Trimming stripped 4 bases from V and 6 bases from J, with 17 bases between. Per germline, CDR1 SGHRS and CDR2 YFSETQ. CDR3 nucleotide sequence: TGCGCCAGCAGCGTTCAAGCGGATACGGGCAATGAGCAGTTCTTC. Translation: CASSVQADTGNEQFF.

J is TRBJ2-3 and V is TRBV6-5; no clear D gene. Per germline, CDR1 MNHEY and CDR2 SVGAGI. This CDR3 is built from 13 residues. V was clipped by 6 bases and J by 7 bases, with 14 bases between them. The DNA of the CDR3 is TGTGCCAGCAGCTCGGCCCCGGAATATACGCAGTATTTT. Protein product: CASSSAPEYTQYF.

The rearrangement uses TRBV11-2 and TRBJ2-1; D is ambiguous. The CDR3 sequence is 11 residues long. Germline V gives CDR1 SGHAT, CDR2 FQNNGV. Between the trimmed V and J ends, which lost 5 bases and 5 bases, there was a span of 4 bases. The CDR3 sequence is CASSGHNEQFF. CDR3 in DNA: TGTGCCAGCAGCGGACACAATGAGCAGTTCTTC.

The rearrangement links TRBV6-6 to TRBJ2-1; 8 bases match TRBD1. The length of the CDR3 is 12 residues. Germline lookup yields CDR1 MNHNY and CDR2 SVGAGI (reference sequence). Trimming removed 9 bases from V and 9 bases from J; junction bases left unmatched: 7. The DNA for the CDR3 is TGTGCCAGTGAGACAGGGGTGGGTGAGCAGTTCTTC. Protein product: CASETGVGEQFF.

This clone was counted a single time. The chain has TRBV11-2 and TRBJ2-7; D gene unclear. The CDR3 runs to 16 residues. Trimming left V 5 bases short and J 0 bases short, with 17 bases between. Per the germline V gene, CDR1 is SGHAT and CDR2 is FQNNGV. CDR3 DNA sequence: TGTGCCAGCAGCGACCGATTTGTGGGTAGCTCCTACGAGCAGTACTTC. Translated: CASSDRFVGSSYEQYF.

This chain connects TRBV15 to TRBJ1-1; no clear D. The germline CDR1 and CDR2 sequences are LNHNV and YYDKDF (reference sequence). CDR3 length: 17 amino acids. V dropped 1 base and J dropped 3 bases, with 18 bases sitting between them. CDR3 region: CATSRAPPVRWDTEAFF. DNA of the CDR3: TGTGCCACCAGCAGAGCCCCGCCGGTAAGGTGGGACACTGAAGCTTTCTTT. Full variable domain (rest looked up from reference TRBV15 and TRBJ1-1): DAMVIQNPRYQVTQFGKPVTLSCSQTLNHNVMYWYQQKSSQAPKLLFHYYDKDFNNEADTPDNFQSRRPNTSFCFLDIRSPGLGDTAMYLCATSRAPPVRWDTEAFFGQGTRLTVV.

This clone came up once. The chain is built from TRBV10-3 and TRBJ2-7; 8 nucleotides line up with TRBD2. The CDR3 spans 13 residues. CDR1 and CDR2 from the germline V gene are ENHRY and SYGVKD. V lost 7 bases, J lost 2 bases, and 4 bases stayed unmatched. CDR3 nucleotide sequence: TGTGCCATCACTGGCGGGAGGACCTACGAGCAGTACTTC. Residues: CAITGGRTYEQYF.

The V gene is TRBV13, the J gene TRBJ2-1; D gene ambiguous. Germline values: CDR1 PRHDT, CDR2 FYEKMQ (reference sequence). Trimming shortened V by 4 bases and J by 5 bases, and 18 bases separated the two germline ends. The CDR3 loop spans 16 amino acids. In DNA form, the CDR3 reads TGTGCCAGCAGCTCCTCACCGTTGCTAGGGAACAATGAGCAGTTCTTC. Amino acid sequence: CASSSSPLLGNNEQFF.

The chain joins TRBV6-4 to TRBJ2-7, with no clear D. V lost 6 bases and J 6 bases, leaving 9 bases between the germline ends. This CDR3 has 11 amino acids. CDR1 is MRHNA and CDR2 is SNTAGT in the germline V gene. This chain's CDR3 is CASSQFREQYF. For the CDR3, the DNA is TGTGCCAGCAGCCAGTTTCGCGAGCAGTACTTC.

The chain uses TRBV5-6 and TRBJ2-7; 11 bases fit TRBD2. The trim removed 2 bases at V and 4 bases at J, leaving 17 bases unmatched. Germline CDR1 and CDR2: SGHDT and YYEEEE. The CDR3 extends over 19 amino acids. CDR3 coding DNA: TGTGCCAGCAGCTTCCTGGAACTAGCGGGAGCAGCGGACTTATACGAGCAGTACTTC. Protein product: CASSFLELAGAADLYEQYF. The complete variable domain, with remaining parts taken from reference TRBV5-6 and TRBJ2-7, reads DAGVTQSPTHLIKTRGQQVTLRCSPKSGHDTVSWYQQALGQGPQFIFQYYEEEERQRGNFPDRFSGHQFPNYSSELNVNALLLGDSALYLCASSFLELAGAADLYEQYFGPGTRLTVT.

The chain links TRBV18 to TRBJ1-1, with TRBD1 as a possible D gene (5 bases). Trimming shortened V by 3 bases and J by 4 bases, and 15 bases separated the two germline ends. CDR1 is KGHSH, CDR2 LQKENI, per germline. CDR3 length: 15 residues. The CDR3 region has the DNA TGTGCCAGCTCACCCAGTGGGGCCCGAACCACTGAAGCTTTCTTT. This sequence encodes CASSPSGARTTEAFF.